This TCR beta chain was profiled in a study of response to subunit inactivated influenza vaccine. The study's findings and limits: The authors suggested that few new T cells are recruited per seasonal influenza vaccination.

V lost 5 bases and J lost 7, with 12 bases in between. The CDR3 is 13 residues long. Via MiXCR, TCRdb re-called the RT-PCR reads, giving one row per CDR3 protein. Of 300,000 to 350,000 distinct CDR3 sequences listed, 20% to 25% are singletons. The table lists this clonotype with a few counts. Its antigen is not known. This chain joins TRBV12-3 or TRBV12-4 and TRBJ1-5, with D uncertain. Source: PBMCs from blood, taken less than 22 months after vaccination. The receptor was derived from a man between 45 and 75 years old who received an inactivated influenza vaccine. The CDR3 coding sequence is TGTGCCAGCAGTCCCCAACATAAACAGCCCCAGCATTTT. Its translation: CASSPQHKQPQHF.